Listed below are T cell receptor beta chains from one sample, sequenced in a study of cytotoxic CD8 clonotypes in ibrutinib-treated CLL. Generated by immunoSEQ multiplex PCR, the TCRdb table keeps only in-frame clones and is missing some. The profile covers about 130,000 clones, with 84% appearing a single time and 3.3% taken by the ten largest. Source: PBMCs, taken after 24 months of ibrutinib treatment. The receptors originated from a human donor with chronic lymphocytic leukemia. The CDR3 runs from the conserved cysteine through the conserved F or W. Fields, in order: clone size, V gene, D gene, J gene, CDR3 DNA, CDR3 protein. A D gene is named only where the DNA matches it firmly. The size of a clone is reported for some rows only, either as once, few or many, or as a class for expanded clones.

clone size: NA
V gene: TRBV18
D gene: NA
J gene: TRBJ2-7
CDR3 DNA: TGTGCCAGCTCACCATACGGGGGCCGGTACGAGCAGTACTTC
CDR3 protein: CASSPYGGRYEQYF

clone size: NA
V gene: TRBV30
D gene: TRBD1
J gene: TRBJ2-1
CDR3 DNA: TGTGCCTGGAGTGTACAGGGGGAAAACCCCTACAATGAGCAGTTCTTC
CDR3 protein: CAWSVQGENPYNEQFF

clone size: NA
V gene: TRBV27
D gene: NA
J gene: TRBJ1-6
CDR3 DNA: TGTGCCAGCAGTTTGTCAGGGGCTAGGAATTCACCCCTCCACTTT
CDR3 protein: CASSLSGARNSPLHF

clone size: NA
V gene: TRBV12-5
D gene: NA
J gene: TRBJ1-1
CDR3 DNA: TGTGCTAGTGGCCTGACAGGTGGGACTGAAGCTTTCTTT
CDR3 protein: CASGLTGGTEAFF

clone size: NA
V gene: TRBV5-4
D gene: TRBD1
J gene: TRBJ2-5
CDR3 DNA: TGTGCCAGCAGCTTGGTAAGGGACAGGGGAGAGACCCAGTACTTC
CDR3 protein: CASSLVRDRGETQYF

clone size: once
V gene: TRBV7-9
D gene: NA
J gene: TRBJ1-4
CDR3 DNA: TGTGCCAGCAGCTTAGAGGTTGAAAAACTGTTTTTT
CDR3 protein: CASSLEVEKLFF

clone size: NA
V gene: TRBV7-2
D gene: TRBD1
J gene: TRBJ2-5
CDR3 DNA: TGTGCCAGCAGCGGCAGGGGGCTGGAGACCCAGTACTTC
CDR3 protein: CASSGRGLETQYF

clone size: NA
V gene: TRBV27
D gene: NA
J gene: TRBJ2-2
CDR3 DNA: TGTGCCAGCAGTAAACAGGGACTACCGGGATCCGGGGAGCTGTTTTTT
CDR3 protein: CASSKQGLPGSGELFF

clone size: NA
V gene: TRBV5-1
D gene: TRBD1
J gene: TRBJ2-3
CDR3 DNA: TGCGCCAGCAGCCAGGGGACAGGGGGCCCTACAGATACGCAGTATTTT
CDR3 protein: CASSQGTGGPTDTQYF

clone size: NA
V gene: TRBV28
D gene: NA
J gene: TRBJ2-7
CDR3 DNA: TGTGCCAGCAGTTCCCCTCTACACGAGCAGTACTTC
CDR3 protein: CASSSPLHEQYF

clone size: few
V gene: TRBV18
D gene: TRBD2
J gene: TRBJ2-1
CDR3 DNA: TGTGCCAGCTCACCATACCTAGCGGATTACAATGAGCAGTTCTTC
CDR3 protein: CASSPYLADYNEQFF

clone size: NA
V gene: TRBV4-3
D gene: TRBD2
J gene: TRBJ2-3
CDR3 DNA: TGCGCCAGCAGCCAAATACTAGCGGGGGGCGGCACAGATACGCAGTATTTT
CDR3 protein: CASSQILAGGGTDTQYF

clone size: NA
V gene: TRBV7-6
D gene: NA
J gene: TRBJ2-7
CDR3 DNA: TGTGCCAGCAGCGAGAGGACAAACTACGAGCAGTACTTC
CDR3 protein: CASSERTNYEQYF

clone size: NA
V gene: TRBV9
D gene: NA
J gene: TRBJ1-1
CDR3 DNA: TGTGCCAGCAGCGAGAGGGGGGGCAACACTGAAGCTTTCTTT
CDR3 protein: CASSERGGNTEAFF

clone size: NA
V gene: TRBV6-6
D gene: TRBD2
J gene: TRBJ2-5
CDR3 DNA: TGTGCCAGCAGCCCCGGGGAGGGAGAGACCCAGTACTTC
CDR3 protein: CASSPGEGETQYF

clone size: NA
V gene: TRBV6-1
D gene: NA
J gene: TRBJ2-5
CDR3 DNA: TGTGCCAGCAAATCATCAACTAGTGCGGAGACCCAGTACTTC
CDR3 protein: CASKSSTSAETQYF

clone size: NA
V gene: TRBV15
D gene: TRBD1
J gene: TRBJ2-3
CDR3 DNA: TGTGCCACCAGCATGGGGACAGTACTAGATACGCAGTATTTT
CDR3 protein: CATSMGTVLDTQYF

clone size: NA
V gene: TRBV21-1
D gene: NA
J gene: TRBJ1-5
CDR3 DNA: TGTGCCAGCAGCAAAGCGCTTGAGCGGAAGAGGGGGCTTTCGGGCAATCAGCCCCAGCATTTT
CDR3 protein: CASSKALERKRGLSGNQPQHF

clone size: NA
V gene: TRBV7-6
D gene: NA
J gene: TRBJ1-4
CDR3 DNA: TGTGCCAGCAGCCAGGACAGAAACGAAAAACTGTTTTTT
CDR3 protein: CASSQDRNEKLFF

clone size: NA
V gene: TRBV11-1
D gene: NA
J gene: TRBJ1-6
CDR3 DNA: TGTGCCAGCAGCTTCGGTGGACGGATTAATTCACCCCTCCACTTT
CDR3 protein: CASSFGGRINSPLHF

clone size: NA
V gene: TRBV7-2
D gene: NA
J gene: TRBJ1-5
CDR3 DNA: TGTGCCAGCAGCTTAGGAAGGACCAATCAGCCCCAGCATTTT
CDR3 protein: CASSLGRTNQPQHF

clone size: NA
V gene: TRBV15
D gene: NA
J gene: TRBJ2-1
CDR3 DNA: TGTGCCACCAGCAGAGCATGGAATGAGCAGTTCTTC
CDR3 protein: CATSRAWNEQFF

clone size: NA
V gene: TRBV18
D gene: NA
J gene: TRBJ2-4
CDR3 DNA: TGTGCCAGCTCACCCTGGAGACAGGCGCCACTAGCCAAAAACATTCAGTACTTC
CDR3 protein: CASSPWRQAPLAKNIQYF

clone size: NA
V gene: TRBV5-6
D gene: NA
J gene: TRBJ2-5
CDR3 DNA: TGTGCCAGCAGCTCGATTTGGGGAGAGACCCAGTACTTC
CDR3 protein: CASSSIWGETQYF

clone size: NA
V gene: TRBV6-1
D gene: NA
J gene: TRBJ2-5
CDR3 DNA: TGTGCCAGCAGTGGAGGCTTTCTAGCTGGGGAGACCCAGTACTTC
CDR3 protein: CASSGGFLAGETQYF

clone size: NA
V gene: TRBV7-2
D gene: NA
J gene: TRBJ2-4
CDR3 DNA: TGTGCCAGCAGCTTAGATGCGGGGGCCCTAGCCAAAAACATTCAGTACTTC
CDR3 protein: CASSLDAGALAKNIQYF

clone size: NA
V gene: TRBV6-6
D gene: NA
J gene: TRBJ2-5
CDR3 DNA: TGTGCCAGCATTAGGGGGGCCGGCGAGACCCAGTACTTC
CDR3 protein: CASIRGAGETQYF

clone size: NA
V gene: TRBV27
D gene: NA
J gene: TRBJ1-5
CDR3 DNA: TGTGCCAGCAGTTTCGTTGGAGGGGGTGGCAATCAGCCCCAGCATTTT
CDR3 protein: CASSFVGGGGNQPQHF

clone size: NA
V gene: TRBV15
D gene: TRBD1
J gene: TRBJ1-6
CDR3 DNA: TGTGCCACCAGCGGGGGACAGACTTATAATTCACCCCTCCACTTT
CDR3 protein: CATSGGQTYNSPLHF

clone size: once
V gene: TRBV7-6
D gene: NA
J gene: TRBJ2-2
CDR3 DNA: TGTGCCAGCAGCTTAGCCGGCTCCCAGGGGGAGCTGTTTTTT
CDR3 protein: CASSLAGSQGELFF

clone size: NA
V gene: TRBV4-3
D gene: NA
J gene: TRBJ2-7
CDR3 DNA: TGCGCCAGCAGCCCAACGGGACTTTCTGCCTCCTACGAGCAGTACTTC
CDR3 protein: CASSPTGLSASYEQYF

clone size: once
V gene: TRBV27
D gene: NA
J gene: TRBJ2-1
CDR3 DNA: TGTGCCAGCAGTTTAAAGGACAGTCGCTCCTACAATGAGCAGTTCTTC
CDR3 protein: CASSLKDSRSYNEQFF

clone size: NA
V gene: TRBV5-4
D gene: NA
J gene: TRBJ2-2
CDR3 DNA: TGTGCCAGCAGTTACCCGGGACACCAGAACACCGGGGAGCTGTTTTTT
CDR3 protein: CASSYPGHQNTGELFF

clone size: once
V gene: TRBV9
D gene: TRBD1
J gene: TRBJ2-6
CDR3 DNA: TGTGCCAGCAGCGTAGTCCTCACCCTGGGACAGGGGGCGGAAGGTGGGGCCAACGTCCTGACTTTC
CDR3 protein: CASSVVLTLGQGAEGGANVLTF

clone size: NA
V gene: TRBV7-8
D gene: TRBD2
J gene: TRBJ2-3
CDR3 DNA: TGTGCCAGCAGCCCCGGGACTAGCGGGGGGCATACGCAGTATTTT
CDR3 protein: CASSPGTSGGHTQYF

clone size: NA
V gene: TRBV28
D gene: TRBD1
J gene: TRBJ1-2
CDR3 DNA: TGTGCCAGCAGTTTAAACAGGGGGGCTAATGGCTACACCTTC
CDR3 protein: CASSLNRGANGYTF

clone size: NA
V gene: TRBV14
D gene: TRBD1
J gene: TRBJ2-5
CDR3 DNA: TGTGCCAGCAGCCAAGAGGGGACAGTCAAGGAGACCCAGTACTTC
CDR3 protein: CASSQEGTVKETQYF

clone size: NA
V gene: TRBV18
D gene: TRBD2
J gene: TRBJ2-1
CDR3 DNA: TGTGCCAGCTCACCGGGACTAGCTGGCGATGAGCAGTTCTTC
CDR3 protein: CASSPGLAGDEQFF

clone size: NA
V gene: TRBV21-1
D gene: NA
J gene: TRBJ1-4
CDR3 DNA: TGTGCCAGCAGCAAAGGGCTAGCGCAGGGGGCGGTGGAAAAACTGTTTTTT
CDR3 protein: CASSKGLAQGAVEKLFF

clone size: once
V gene: TRBV27
D gene: TRBD1
J gene: TRBJ2-7
CDR3 DNA: TGTGCCAGCAGTTTACAGGGGGCTAACTACGAGCAGTACTTC
CDR3 protein: CASSLQGANYEQYF

clone size: NA
V gene: TRBV30
D gene: NA
J gene: TRBJ1-2
CDR3 DNA: TGTGCCGTCAACGACCAAGCGGGGGGGTATGGCTACACCTTC
CDR3 protein: CAVNDQAGGYGYTF

clone size: NA
V gene: TRBV6-5
D gene: NA
J gene: TRBJ1-3
CDR3 DNA: TGTGCCTCCCGTATGGGGAGTGACACCATATATTTT
CDR3 protein: CASRMGSDTIYF

clone size: NA
V gene: TRBV7-2
D gene: NA
J gene: TRBJ1-4
CDR3 DNA: TGTGCCAGCAGCCTCACCGGGGGCGAAAAACTGTTTTTT
CDR3 protein: CASSLTGGEKLFF

clone size: NA
V gene: TRBV9
D gene: NA
J gene: TRBJ2-2
CDR3 DNA: TGTGCCAGCAGCCCCAGTAGCCAGGGGGGGGTCACCGGGGAGCTGTTTTTT
CDR3 protein: CASSPSSQGGVTGELFF

clone size: NA
V gene: TRBV19
D gene: TRBD1
J gene: TRBJ2-2
CDR3 DNA: TGTGCCAGTTACAGGGGCCGCGGATATGGCACCGGGGAGCTGTTTTTT
CDR3 protein: CASYRGRGYGTGELFF

clone size: few
V gene: TRBV6-1
D gene: NA
J gene: TRBJ2-3
CDR3 DNA: TGTGCCAGCCAAACTTGGGCGGGGAGGGATACGCAGTATTTT
CDR3 protein: CASQTWAGRDTQYF

clone size: NA
V gene: TRBV7-6
D gene: TRBD1
J gene: TRBJ1-4
CDR3 DNA: TGTGCCAGCAGCTTGGGGTCGGACAGGGCTGTTGAAAAACTGTTTTTT
CDR3 protein: CASSLGSDRAVEKLFF

clone size: NA
V gene: TRBV30
D gene: NA
J gene: TRBJ2-3
CDR3 DNA: TGTGCCTGGAGTGTAGGCACAGGGATAACTAGCACAGATACGCAGTATTTT
CDR3 protein: CAWSVGTGITSTDTQYF

clone size: NA
V gene: TRBV6-1
D gene: TRBD1
J gene: TRBJ1-2
CDR3 DNA: TGTGCCAGCAGTGAGACAGGGGCCGATGGCTACACCTTC
CDR3 protein: CASSETGADGYTF

clone size: NA
V gene: TRBV4-1
D gene: TRBD1
J gene: TRBJ2-3
CDR3 DNA: TGCGCCAGCAGCCAATCGGGGACAGGCGCTAGCACAGATACGCAGTATTTT
CDR3 protein: CASSQSGTGASTDTQYF

clone size: NA
V gene: TRBV27
D gene: NA
J gene: TRBJ1-3
CDR3 DNA: TGTGCCAGCAGTCCCCCCCAGGTGGACTCATTGGGAAACACCATATATTTT
CDR3 protein: CASSPPQVDSLGNTIYF

clone size: NA
V gene: TRBV18
D gene: NA
J gene: TRBJ1-1
CDR3 DNA: TGTGCCAGCTCACCAAGGACAGTGAATGAGTTGAACACTGAAGCTTTCTTT
CDR3 protein: CASSPRTVNELNTEAFF